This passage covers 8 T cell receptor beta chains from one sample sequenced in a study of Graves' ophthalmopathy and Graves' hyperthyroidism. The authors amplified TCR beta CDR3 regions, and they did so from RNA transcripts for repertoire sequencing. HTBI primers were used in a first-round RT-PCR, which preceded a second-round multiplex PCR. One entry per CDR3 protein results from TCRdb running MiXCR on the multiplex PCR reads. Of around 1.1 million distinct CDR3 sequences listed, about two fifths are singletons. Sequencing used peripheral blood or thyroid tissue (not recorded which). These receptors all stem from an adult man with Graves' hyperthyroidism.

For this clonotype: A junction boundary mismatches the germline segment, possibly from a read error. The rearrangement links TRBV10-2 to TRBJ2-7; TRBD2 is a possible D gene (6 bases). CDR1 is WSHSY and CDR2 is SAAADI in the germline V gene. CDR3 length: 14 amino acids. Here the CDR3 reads CASSPPGLNYEQYF. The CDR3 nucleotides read TGTGCCAGCAGTCCCCCGGGACTCAACTACGAGCAGTACTTC.

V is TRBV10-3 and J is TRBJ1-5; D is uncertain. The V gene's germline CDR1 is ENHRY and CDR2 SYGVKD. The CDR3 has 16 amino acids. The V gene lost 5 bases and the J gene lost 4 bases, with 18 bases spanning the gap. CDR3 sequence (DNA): TGTGCCATCAGTTACCCGGACGCCTATGGGAATCAGCCCCAGCATTTT. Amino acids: CAISYPDAYGNQPQHF.

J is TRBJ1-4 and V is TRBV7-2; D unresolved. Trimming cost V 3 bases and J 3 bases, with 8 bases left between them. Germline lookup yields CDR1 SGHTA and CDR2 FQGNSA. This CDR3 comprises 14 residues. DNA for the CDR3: TGTGCCAGCAGCTTTCAGCACGCTAATGAAAAACTGTTTTTT. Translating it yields CASSFQHANEKLFF.

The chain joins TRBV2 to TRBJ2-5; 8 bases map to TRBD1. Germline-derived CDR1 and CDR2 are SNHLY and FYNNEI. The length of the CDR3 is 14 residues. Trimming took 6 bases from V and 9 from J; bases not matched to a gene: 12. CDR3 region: CASSAGQENQPQYF. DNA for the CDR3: TGTGCCAGCAGCGCGGGACAGGAGAATCAGCCCCAGTACTTC.

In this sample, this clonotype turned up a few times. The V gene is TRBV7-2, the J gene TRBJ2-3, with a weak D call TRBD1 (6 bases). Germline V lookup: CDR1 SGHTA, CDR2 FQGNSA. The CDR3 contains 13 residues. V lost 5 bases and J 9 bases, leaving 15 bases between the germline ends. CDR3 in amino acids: CASSDDRIQTQYF. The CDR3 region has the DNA TGTGCCAGCAGCGATGACAGGATACAAACGCAGTATTTT.

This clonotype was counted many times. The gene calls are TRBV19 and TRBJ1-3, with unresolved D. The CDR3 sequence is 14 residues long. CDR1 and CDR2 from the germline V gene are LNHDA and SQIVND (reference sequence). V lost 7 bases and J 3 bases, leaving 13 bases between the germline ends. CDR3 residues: CASTVYHGGNTIYF. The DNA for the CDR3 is TGTGCCAGTACAGTATACCACGGTGGAAACACCATATATTTT.

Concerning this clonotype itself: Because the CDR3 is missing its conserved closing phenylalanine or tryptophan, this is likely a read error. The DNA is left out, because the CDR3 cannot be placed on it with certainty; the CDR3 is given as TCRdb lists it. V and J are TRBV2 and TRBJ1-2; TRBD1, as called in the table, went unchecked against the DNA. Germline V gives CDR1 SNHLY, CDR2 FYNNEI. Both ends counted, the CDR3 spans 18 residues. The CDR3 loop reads CASNPSGRGASLTMATQS.

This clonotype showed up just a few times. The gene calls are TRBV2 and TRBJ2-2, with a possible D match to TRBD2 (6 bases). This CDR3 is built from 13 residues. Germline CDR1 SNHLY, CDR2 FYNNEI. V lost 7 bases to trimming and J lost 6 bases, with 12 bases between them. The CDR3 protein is CASTEWEAGELFF. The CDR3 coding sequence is TGTGCCAGCACCGAATGGGAGGCCGGGGAGCTGTTTTTT. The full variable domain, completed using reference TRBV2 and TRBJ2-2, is EPEVTQTPSHQVTQMGQEVILRCVPISNHLYFYWYRQILGQKVEFLVSFYNNEISEKSEIFDDQFSVERPDGSNFTLKIRSTKLEDSAMYFCASTEWEAGELFFGEGSRLTVL.